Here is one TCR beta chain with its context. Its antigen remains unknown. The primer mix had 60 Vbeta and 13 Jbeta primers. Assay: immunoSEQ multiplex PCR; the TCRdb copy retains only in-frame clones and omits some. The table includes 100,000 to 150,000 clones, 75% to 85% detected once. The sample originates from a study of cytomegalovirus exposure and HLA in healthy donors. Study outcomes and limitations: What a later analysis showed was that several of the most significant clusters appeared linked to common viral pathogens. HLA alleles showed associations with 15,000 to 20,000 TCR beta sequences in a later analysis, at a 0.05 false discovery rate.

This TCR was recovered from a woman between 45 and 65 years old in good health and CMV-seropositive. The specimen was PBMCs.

CDR3 sequence (DNA): TGTGCCAGCAACACGGGGGGCCAAGAGACCCAGTACTTC. Its protein is CASNTGGQETQYF. The genes are TRBV7-9 and TRBJ2-5; 7 bases are shared with TRBD2. The junction had 3 bases not matched to a gene; V was cut back by 7 bases and J by 1 base. The CDR3 has 13 amino acids. Per the germline V gene, CDR1 is SEHNR and CDR2 is FQNEAQ (reference sequence).